This T cell receptor (beta chain) was identified during a study of blood T cell repertoires in COVID-19. Whole-study context: Both acute and convalescent COVID-19 samples were obtained from the United States, Italy and Spain. In each case, the material was cDNA or gDNA derived from T cells, B-cell-depleted T cells, or PBMCs.

Seattle patients were enrolled during active infection and followed longitudinally. Per the original methods: Amplification of reference gene primers was used by the study to estimate nucleated cell counts. Using immunoSEQ multiplex PCR, the repertoire was profiled, and TCRdb retains in-frame clones only, with some absent. V, J and clone size were drawn from that table, and D and trimming were deduced from the DNA. The table records around 280,000 clones, around nine tenths of them present only once. J lost 0 bases, V lost 8 bases, and 13 bases had no gene match. CDR1 is WSHSY, CDR2 SAAADI, per germline. This CDR3 region has 18 residues.

The TCR comes from a woman in her 30s with COVID-19, enrolled during active disease. This chain joins TRBV10-2 and TRBJ2-1; 10 nucleotides align to TRBD1. The sequenced sample consisted of peripheral blood. This CDR3 is CASGTPGQGPSSYNEQFF. Here the CDR3 DNA reads TGCGCCAGCGGTACACCGGGACAGGGGCCGTCCTCCTACAATGAGCAGTTCTTC.